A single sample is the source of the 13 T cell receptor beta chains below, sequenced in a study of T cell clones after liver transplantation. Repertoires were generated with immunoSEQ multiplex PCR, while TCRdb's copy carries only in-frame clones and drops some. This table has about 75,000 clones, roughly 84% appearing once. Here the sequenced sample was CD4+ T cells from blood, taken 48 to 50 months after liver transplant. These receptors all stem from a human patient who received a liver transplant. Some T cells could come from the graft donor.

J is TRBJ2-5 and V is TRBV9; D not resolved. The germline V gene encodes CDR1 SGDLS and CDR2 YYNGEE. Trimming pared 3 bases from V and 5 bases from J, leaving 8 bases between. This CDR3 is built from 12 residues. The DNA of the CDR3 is TGTGCCAGCAGCGCCCCCAGGGAGACCCAGTACTTC. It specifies CASSAPRETQYF.

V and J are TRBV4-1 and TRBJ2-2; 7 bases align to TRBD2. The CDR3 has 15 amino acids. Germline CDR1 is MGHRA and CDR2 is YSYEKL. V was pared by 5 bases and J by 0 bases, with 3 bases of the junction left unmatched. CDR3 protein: CASSSRGTNTGELFF. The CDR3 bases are TGCGCCAGCAGCTCGCGGGGGACGAACACCGGGGAGCTGTTTTTT.

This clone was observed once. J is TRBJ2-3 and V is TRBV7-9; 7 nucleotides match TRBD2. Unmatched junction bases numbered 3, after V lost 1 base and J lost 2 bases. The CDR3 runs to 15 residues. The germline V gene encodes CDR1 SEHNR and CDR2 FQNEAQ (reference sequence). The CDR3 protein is CASSLGAGPTDTQYF. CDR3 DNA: TGTGCCAGCAGCTTAGGAGCGGGGCCCACAGATACGCAGTATTTT.

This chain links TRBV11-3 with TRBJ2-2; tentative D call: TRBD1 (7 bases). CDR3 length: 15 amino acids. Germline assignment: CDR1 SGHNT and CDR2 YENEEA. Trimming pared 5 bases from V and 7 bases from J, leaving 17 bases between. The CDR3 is CASSPGGGRVGELFF. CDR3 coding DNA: TGTGCCAGCAGCCCAGGAGGGGGCCGGGTCGGGGAGCTGTTTTTT.

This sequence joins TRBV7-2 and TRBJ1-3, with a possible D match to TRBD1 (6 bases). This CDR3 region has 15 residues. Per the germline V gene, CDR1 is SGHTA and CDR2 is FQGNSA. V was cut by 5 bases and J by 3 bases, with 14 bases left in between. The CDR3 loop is CASSTHTGNGNTIYF. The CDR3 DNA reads TGTGCCAGCAGCACCCACACAGGGAATGGAAACACCATATATTTT.

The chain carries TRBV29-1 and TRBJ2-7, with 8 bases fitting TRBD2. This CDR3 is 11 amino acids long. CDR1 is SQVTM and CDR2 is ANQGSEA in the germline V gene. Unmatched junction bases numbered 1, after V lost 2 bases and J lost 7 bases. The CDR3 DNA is TGCAGCGTTGAACGGGGGGGTGAGCAGTACTTC. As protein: CSVERGGEQYF.

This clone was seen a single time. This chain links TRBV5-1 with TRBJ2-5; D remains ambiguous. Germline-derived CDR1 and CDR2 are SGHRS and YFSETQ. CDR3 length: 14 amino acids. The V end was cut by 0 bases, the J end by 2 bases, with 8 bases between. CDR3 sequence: CASSLVVGQETQYF. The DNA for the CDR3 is TGCGCCAGCAGCTTGGTGGTAGGGCAAGAGACCCAGTACTTC.

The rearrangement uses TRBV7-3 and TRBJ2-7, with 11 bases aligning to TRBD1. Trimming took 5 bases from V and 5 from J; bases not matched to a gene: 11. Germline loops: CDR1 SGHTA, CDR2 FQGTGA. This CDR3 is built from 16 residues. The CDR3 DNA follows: TGTGCCAGCAGCCAGAGGTCCGGGACAGGGGGTCACGAGCAGTACTTC. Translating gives CASSQRSGTGGHEQYF. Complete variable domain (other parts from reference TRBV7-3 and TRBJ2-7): GAGVSQTPSNKVTEKGKYVELRCDPISGHTALYWYRQSLGQGPEFLIYFQGTGAADDSGLPNDRFFAVRPEGSVSTLKIQRTERGDSAVYLCASSQRSGTGGHEQYFGPGTRLTVT.

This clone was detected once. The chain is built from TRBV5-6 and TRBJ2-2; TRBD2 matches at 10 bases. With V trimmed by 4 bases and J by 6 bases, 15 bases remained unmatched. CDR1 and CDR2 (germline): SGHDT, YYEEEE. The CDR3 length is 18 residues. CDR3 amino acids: CASSEVAGGFDGSGELFF. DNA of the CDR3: TGTGCCAGCAGCGAGGTAGCGGGGGGCTTTGACGGGTCCGGGGAGCTGTTTTTT.

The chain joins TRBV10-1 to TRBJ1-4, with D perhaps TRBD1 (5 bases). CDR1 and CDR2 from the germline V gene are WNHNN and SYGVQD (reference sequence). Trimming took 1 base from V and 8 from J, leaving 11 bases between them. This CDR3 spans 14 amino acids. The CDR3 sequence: CASSELRGWEKLFF. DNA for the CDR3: TGCGCCAGCAGTGAGTTGAGGGGATGGGAAAAACTGTTTTTT.

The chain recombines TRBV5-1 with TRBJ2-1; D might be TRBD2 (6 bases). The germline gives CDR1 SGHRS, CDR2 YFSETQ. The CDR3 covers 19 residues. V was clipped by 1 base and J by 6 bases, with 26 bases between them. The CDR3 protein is CASSLWVSLAGLGGNEQFF. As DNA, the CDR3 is TGCGCCAGCAGCTTGTGGGTTAGTCTGGCGGGACTGGGGGGCAATGAGCAGTTCTTC.

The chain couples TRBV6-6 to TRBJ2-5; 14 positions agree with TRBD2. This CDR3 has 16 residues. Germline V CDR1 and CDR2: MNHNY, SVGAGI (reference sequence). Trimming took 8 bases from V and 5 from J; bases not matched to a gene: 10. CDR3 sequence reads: CASGGTSGSPVETQYF. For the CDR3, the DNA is TGTGCCAGCGGCGGGACTAGCGGGAGTCCTGTGGAGACCCAGTACTTC.

Here the CDR3 DNA reads TGTGCCAGCAGCGTATCGATGAGTACTGAAGCTTTCTTT. This sequence encodes CASSVSMSTEAFF. The chain carries TRBV9 and TRBJ1-1; no definite D call. The CDR3 is made up of 13 amino acids. Germline V gives CDR1 SGDLS, CDR2 YYNGEE. The V end was cut by 1 base, the J end by 5 bases, with 9 bases between.